This TCR beta chain comes out of a study of identical twins. Study-level points and caveats: Out-of-frame TCR alpha sharing in monozygotic twins exceeded recombination model predictions.

In TCRdb, the 5' RACE reads were re-called with MiXCR into one record per CDR3 protein. Of approximately 680,000 distinct CDR3 sequences in the sample, 7.1% were seen once. The CDR3 is 14 amino acids. V shed 0 bases and J shed 1 base, with 9 bases lying between them. CDR1 is DFQATT, CDR2 SNEGSKA, per germline (reference sequence). Turning to this clonotype: The antigen is undetermined.

This sample also appeared in a second study, on yellow fever vaccine responses in identical twins.

Source material: PBMCs. The source is a woman aged 18-29 years in good health. The chain is built from TRBV20-1 and TRBJ1-1, with no clear D. The CDR3 DNA follows: TGCAGTGCTAGAGATCCACGTGCGAACACTGAAGCTTTCTTT. As protein: CSARDPRANTEAFF.